The clone carrying this T cell receptor (beta chain) was found many times. The antigen remains unidentified. This sample was included in a study of CD8 T cells in ankylosing spondylitis. Study-wide points: Seemingly characteristic of ankylosing spondylitis blood was a TCR beta motif consisting of fewer than 10 highly homologous variants. According to the report, clones linked to the disease were significantly enriched in matched synovial fluid samples taken from ankylosing spondylitis patients.

The TCR beta libraries were generated through quantitative 5'-RACE incorporating molecular barcodes. One entry per CDR3 protein results from TCRdb running MiXCR on the 5' RACE reads. The table shows about 140,000 distinct CDR3 sequences, with approximately 7.4% occurring only once. J gave up 0 bases and V 3 bases, and 23 bases lay outside the gene matches. The CDR3 has 21 amino acids. This receptor was identified in a female donor with ankylosing spondylitis or in good health (not recorded which). The chain joins TRBV12-3 or TRBV12-4 to TRBJ2-7; 7 nucleotides match TRBD1. The source material was blood, either unsorted or a sorted T cell fraction (not recorded which). The CDR3 loop reads CASSLNRKPGQMNWSSYEQYF. The CDR3 DNA reads as TGTGCCAGCAGTTTGAACCGGAAACCGGGACAGATGAATTGGAGCTCCTACGAGCAGTACTTC.